This T cell receptor beta chain was sequenced for a study of T-cell memory formation after mild COVID-19 (dated by TCRdb to about 2021). In the study overall: TCR sequence clusters from the two donors were found to be largely donor specific. Longitudinal TCRalpha and TCRbeta repertoire sequencing tracked T-cell clones expanding and contracting after mild COVID-19 in two donors. Two young, previously healthy adult volunteers made up the cohort, one male and one female.

PBMCs were isolated by Ficoll-Paque density gradient centrifugation. The sequencer was an Illumina NovaSeq 6000. cDNA libraries for TCRalpha and TCRbeta were prepared by 5'RACE using constant-segment primers, with sample barcodes and unique molecular identifiers added. Trizol reagent was used to extract RNA from every sample. Amplification of the libraries took two PCR steps, and the second step added a second sample barcode plus Illumina TruSeq adapters. The libraries were sequenced on an Illumina NovaSeq using 2 x 150 bp paired-end reads. As for the authors' bioinformatics: With migec v1.2.7, reads were demultiplexed and then collapsed into UMI-guided consensus sequences. Using mixcr v2.1.11, UMI consensuses were aligned to TRA and TRB V and J templates and then assembled into clonotypes. A clonotype was counted as expanded or contracted only when both edgeR and NoisET called the clonotype significant, with the noise models trained on biological replicates. edgeR calls used a false discovery rate-adjusted p below 0.01 and a log2 fold-change threshold of 1. As an exploratory analysis of dynamics, PCA with hierarchical clustering was applied to max-normalized trajectories of the 1000 most abundant clonotypes. The CD4 or CD8 phenotype of responding clones was assigned using the separately sequenced CD4+ and CD8+ repertoires. The raw public reads went through TCRdb reprocessing: fastp at Q25, MiXCR clone calling, in-frame beta chains kept. Merged by CDR3 protein, the rows form single entries marked with the most common genes and DNA. For this entry, the V and J calls and clone size follow TCRdb and not the study's own pipeline. This sample is represented by a few hundred thousand distinct CDR3 sequences; around a fifth of them were singletons. The ten largest make up around 13% of the sample.

Overall study outcomes, separate from this receptor: The second-wave clones that peaked on day 37 were not confirmed to be SARS-CoV-2 specific. The study included only a couple of mild cases, and larger cohorts that include severe cases with pre-infection samples were judged to be necessary. Some responding clones were detected in pre-infection memory, suggesting pre-existing cross-reactive memory T cells joined the SARS-CoV-2 response. Contracting CD4+ clones were located mainly in the CM and EM memory subsets, whereas CD8+ clones were found to be enriched in EMRA. From day 15 to 85, contracting clones showed balanced CD4/CD8 phenotypes, whereas a second wave of clones that expanded from day 15 to 37 leaned towards CD4+.

From cysteine to phenylalanine, the CDR3 is 13 amino acids long. Just the 39-base CDR3 DNA is kept, in frame starting at base 1. From a lookup of the germline V gene, CDR1 and CDR2 are SGHRS and YFSETQ. Deletion took 3 bases off V and 4 bases off J, with a span of 8 bases between the germline ends. As regards this clonotype: The clone's antigen remains unknown. Per-base qualities were not stored, and no clone one base away is much larger.

Source material: PBMCs or a T cell subset sorted from them (not recorded which). The rearranged segments are TRBV5-1 and TRBJ1-3, with the D gene too uncertain to name. The TCR comes from an adult woman who had mild COVID-19 (a few samples of this study predate the infection). The sample titles of this study are shuffled in the database, so cell type and time point are left out; the donor was told from shared clones. Here the CDR3 is given as CASSSRQGNTIYF. The sequenced DNA: TGCGCCAGCAGCTCCCGACAAGGAAACACCATATATTTT.